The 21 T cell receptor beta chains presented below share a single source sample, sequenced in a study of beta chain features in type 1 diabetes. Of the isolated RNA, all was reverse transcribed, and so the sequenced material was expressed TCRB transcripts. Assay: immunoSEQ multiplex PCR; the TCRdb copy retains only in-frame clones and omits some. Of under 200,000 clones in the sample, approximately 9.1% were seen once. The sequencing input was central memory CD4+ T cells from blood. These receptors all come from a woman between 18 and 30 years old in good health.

The DNA for the CDR3 is TGTGCCACCAGCAGGGCTAGCGGGATTGCAGAGACCCAGTACTTC. This sequence encodes CATSRASGIAETQYF. V and J are TRBV15 and TRBJ2-5; TRBD2 agrees at 9 bases. The germline CDR1 and CDR2 sequences are LNHNV and YYDKDF (reference sequence). Trimming took 3 bases from V and 4 from J; bases not matched to a gene: 6. The CDR3 is 15 residues long.

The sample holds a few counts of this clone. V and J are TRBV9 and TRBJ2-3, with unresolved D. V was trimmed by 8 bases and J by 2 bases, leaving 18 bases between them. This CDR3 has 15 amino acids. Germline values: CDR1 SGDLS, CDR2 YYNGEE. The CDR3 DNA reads TGTGCCAGTTCTGTCGGCGGAACTAACACAGATACGCAGTATTTT. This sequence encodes CASSVGGTNTDTQYF. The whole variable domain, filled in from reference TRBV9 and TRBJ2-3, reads DSGVTQTPKHLITATGQRVTLRCSPRSGDLSVYWYQQSLDQGLQFLIQYYNGEERAKGNILERFSAQQFPDLHSELNLSSLELGDSALYFCASSVGGTNTDTQYFGPGTRLTVL.

CDR3 sequence reads: CASSLDDADWEGINSPLHF. The CDR3 region has the DNA TGTGCCAGCAGCTTAGATGATGCTGACTGGGAGGGGATTAATTCACCCCTCCACTTT. The chain couples TRBV11-2 to TRBJ1-6; D possibly corresponds to TRBD1 (5 bases). Deletions cut 0 bases from V and 6 bases from J, with 21 bases between. The CDR3 has 19 amino acids. Germline CDR1 and CDR2: SGHAT and FQNNGV.

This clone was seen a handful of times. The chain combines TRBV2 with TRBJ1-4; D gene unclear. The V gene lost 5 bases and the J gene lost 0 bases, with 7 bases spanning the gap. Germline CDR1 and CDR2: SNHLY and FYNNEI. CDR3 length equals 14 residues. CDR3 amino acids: CASSRLTTNEKLFF. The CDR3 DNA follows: TGTGCCAGCAGTCGACTGACAACTAATGAAAAACTGTTTTTT.

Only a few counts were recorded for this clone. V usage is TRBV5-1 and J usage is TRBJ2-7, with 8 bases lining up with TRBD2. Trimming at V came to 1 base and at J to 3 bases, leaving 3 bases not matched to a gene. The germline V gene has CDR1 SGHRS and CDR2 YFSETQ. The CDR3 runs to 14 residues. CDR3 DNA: TGCGCCAGCAGCTTGCCCAGCGGGGGCTACGAGCAGTACTTC. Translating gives CASSLPSGGYEQYF.

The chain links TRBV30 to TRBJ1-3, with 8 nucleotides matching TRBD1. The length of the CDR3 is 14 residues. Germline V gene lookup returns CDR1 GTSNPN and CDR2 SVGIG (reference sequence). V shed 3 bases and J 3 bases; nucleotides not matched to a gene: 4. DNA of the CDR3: TGTGCCTGGAGCAATGGACAGGGTGGAAACACCATATATTTT. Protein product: CAWSNGQGGNTIYF.

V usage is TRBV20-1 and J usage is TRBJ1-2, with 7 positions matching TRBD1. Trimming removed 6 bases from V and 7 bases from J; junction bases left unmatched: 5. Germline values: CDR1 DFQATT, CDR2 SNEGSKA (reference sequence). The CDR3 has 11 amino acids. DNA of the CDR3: TGCAGTGCCCAGGGGGACGGTGGCTACACCTTC. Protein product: CSAQGDGGYTF.

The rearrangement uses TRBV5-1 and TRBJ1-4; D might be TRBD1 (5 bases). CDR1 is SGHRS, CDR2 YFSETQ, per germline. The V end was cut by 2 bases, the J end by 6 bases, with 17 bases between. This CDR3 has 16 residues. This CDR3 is CASSFGQGRGYEKLFF. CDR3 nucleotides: TGCGCCAGCAGCTTCGGGCAGGGAAGAGGATATGAAAAACTGTTTTTT.

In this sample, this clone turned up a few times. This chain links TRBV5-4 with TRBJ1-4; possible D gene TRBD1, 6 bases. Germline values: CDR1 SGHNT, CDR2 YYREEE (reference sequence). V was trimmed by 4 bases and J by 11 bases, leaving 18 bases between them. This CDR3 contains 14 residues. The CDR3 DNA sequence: TGTGCCAGCAGCGAGGGCGGGGGGCCGAGGAAACTGTTTTTT. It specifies CASSEGGGPRKLFF.

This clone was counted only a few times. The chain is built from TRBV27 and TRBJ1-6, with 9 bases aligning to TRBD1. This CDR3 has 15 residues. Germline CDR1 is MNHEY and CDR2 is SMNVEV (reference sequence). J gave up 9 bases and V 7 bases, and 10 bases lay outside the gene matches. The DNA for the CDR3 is TGTGCCAGCAAATCCTCCGGGACAGGGTCTTCACCCCTCCACTTT. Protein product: CASKSSGTGSSPLHF.

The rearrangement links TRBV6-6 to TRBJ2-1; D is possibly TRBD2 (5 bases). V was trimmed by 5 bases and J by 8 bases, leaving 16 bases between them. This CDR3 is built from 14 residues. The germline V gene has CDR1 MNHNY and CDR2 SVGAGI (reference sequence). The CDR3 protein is CASSPRRSSDEQFF. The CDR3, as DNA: TGTGCCAGCAGTCCCCGGAGGAGTTCGGATGAGCAGTTCTTC.

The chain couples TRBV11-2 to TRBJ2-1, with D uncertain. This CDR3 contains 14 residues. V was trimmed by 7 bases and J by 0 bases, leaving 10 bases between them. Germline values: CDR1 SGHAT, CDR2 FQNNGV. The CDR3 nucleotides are TGTGCCAGCAACGCCCTGAGCTCCTACAATGAGCAGTTCTTC. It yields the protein CASNALSSYNEQFF.

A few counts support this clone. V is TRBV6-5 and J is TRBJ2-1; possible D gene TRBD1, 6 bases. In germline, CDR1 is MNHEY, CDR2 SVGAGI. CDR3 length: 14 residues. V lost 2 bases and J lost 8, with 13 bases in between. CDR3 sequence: CASSYRQAQDEQFF. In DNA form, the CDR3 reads TGTGCCAGCAGTTACCGACAGGCCCAGGATGAGCAGTTCTTC.

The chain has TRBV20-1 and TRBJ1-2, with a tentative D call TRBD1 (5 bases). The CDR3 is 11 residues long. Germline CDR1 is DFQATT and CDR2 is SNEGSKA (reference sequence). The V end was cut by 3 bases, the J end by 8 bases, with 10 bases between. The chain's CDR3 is CSARGGYGYTF. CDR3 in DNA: TGCAGTGCTAGGGGGGGGTACGGCTACACCTTC.

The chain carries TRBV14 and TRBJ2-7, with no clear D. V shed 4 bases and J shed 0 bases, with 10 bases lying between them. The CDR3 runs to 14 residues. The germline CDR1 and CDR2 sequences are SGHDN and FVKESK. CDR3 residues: CASSPALGSYEQYF. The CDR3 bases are TGTGCCAGCAGCCCAGCGCTTGGCTCCTACGAGCAGTACTTC.

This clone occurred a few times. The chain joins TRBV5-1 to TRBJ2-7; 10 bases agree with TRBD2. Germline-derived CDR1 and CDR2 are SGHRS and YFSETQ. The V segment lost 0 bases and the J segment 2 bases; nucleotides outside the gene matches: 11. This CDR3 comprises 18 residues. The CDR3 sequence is CASSLVPLLAGMAYEQYF. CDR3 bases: TGCGCCAGCAGCTTGGTACCCCTACTAGCGGGGATGGCCTACGAGCAGTACTTC. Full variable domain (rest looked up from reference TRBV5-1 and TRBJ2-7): KAGVTQTPRYLIKTRGQQVTLSCSPISGHRSVSWYQQTPGQGLQFLFEYFSETQRNKGNFPGRFSGRQFSNSRSEMNVSTLELGDSALYLCASSLVPLLAGMAYEQYFGPGTRLTVT.

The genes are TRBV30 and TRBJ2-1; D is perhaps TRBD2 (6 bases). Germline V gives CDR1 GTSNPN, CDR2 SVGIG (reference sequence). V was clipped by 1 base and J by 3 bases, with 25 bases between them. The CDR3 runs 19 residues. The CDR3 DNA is TGTGCCTGGAGTGGAAGGTGGGAGGCCCGGTGGGGCGACTACAATGAGCAGTTCTTC. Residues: CAWSGRWEARWGDYNEQFF.

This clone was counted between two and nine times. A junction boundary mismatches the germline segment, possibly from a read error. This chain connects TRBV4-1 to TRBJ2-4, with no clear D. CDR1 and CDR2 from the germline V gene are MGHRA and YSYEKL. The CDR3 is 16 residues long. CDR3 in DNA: TGTGCCAGCAGCCAAGCTGACATCCTAGCCAAAAACATTCAGTACTTC. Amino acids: CASSQADILAKNIQYF.

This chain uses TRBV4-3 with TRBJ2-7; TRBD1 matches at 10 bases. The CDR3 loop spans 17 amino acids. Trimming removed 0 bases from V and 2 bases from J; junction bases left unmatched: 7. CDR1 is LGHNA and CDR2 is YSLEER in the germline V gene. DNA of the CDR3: TGCGCCAGCAGCCAAGATGTCTCGGGACAGGGGACCTACGAGCAGTACTTC. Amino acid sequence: CASSQDVSGQGTYEQYF.

This CDR3 reads CARGQGMGEAFF. CDR3 in DNA: TGTGCCAGGGGACAGGGAATGGGGGAAGCTTTCTTT. The chain is built from TRBV2 and TRBJ1-1; 9 bases are shared with TRBD1. This CDR3 contains 12 residues. Germline V gene sequence: CDR1 SNHLY, CDR2 FYNNEI. The trim removed 9 bases at V and 8 bases at J, leaving 7 bases unmatched. Combining the CDR3 with reference TRBV2 and TRBJ1-1 gives the whole variable domain EPEVTQTPSHQVTQMGQEVILRCVPISNHLYFYWYRQILGQKVEFLVSFYNNEISEKSEIFDDQFSVERPDGSNFTLKIRSTKLEDSAMYFCARGQGMGEAFFGQGTRLTVV.

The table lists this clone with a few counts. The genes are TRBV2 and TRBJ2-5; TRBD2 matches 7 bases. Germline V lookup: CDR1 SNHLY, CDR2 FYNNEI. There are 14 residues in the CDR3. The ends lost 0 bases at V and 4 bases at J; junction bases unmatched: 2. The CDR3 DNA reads TGTGCCAGCAGTGAAGCACTAGCGTTAGAGACCCAGTACTTC. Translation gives CASSEALALETQYF.